The 30 T cell receptor beta chains below all came from one sample that was sequenced in a study of cytomegalovirus exposure and HLA in healthy donors. Clones were read by immunoSEQ multiplex PCR, and TCRdb kept only the in-frame ones, dropping some. Found here are 150,000 to 160,000 clones, about 86% of them singletons; the top ten hold over 2%. Sequencing used PBMCs. These receptors came from a human donor in good health.

The V and J genes are TRBV13 and TRBJ1-2, with 8 positions matching TRBD1. The V segment lost 6 bases and the J segment 2 bases; nucleotides outside the gene matches: 8. This CDR3 is 15 amino acids long. Germline V gene sequence: CDR1 PRHDT, CDR2 FYEKMQ (reference sequence). CDR3 protein: CASRPGQGLNYGYTF. The CDR3 nucleotides read TGTGCCAGCAGGCCCGGACAGGGACTGAACTATGGCTACACCTTC.

The chain joins TRBV18 to TRBJ2-3; TRBD1 matches 9 bases. This CDR3 region has 15 residues. Germline assignment: CDR1 KGHSH and CDR2 LQKENI. Trimming at V came to 6 bases and at J to 3 bases, leaving 7 bases not matched to a gene. CDR3 nucleotides: TGTGCCAGCTCGCAGTTTGGACAGGGGACAGATACGCAGTATTTT. This gives the protein CASSQFGQGTDTQYF.

The V call is TRBV6-1, the J call TRBJ1-3; D is unresolved. V was pared by 1 base and J by 4 bases, with 11 bases between. The CDR3 contains 15 residues. The germline CDR1 and CDR2 sequences are MNHNS and SASEGT. CDR3 sequence (DNA): TGTGCCAGCAGTGAAGGGAGTTTACTGGGAAACACCATATATTTT. Protein sequence: CASSEGSLLGNTIYF.

This clone was detected only a few times. CDR3 sequence: CASRAGGGYGYTF. CDR3 bases: TGCGCCAGCAGGGCAGGGGGCGGCTATGGCTACACCTTC. The J gene is TRBJ1-2, the V gene TRBV10-2, with TRBD1 identical over 8 bases. V lost 6 bases to trimming and J lost 4 bases; unmatched junction nucleotides: 4. Germline V gene data show CDR1 as WSHSY and CDR2 as SAAADI. The CDR3 is made up of 13 amino acids.

The CDR3 loop is CASSYSRGIDTQYF. The CDR3 DNA reads TGTGCCAGCAGTTACTCAAGGGGGATAGATACGCAGTATTTT. V usage is TRBV6-5 and J usage is TRBJ2-3, with D possibly being TRBD1 (6 bases). The length of the CDR3 is 14 residues. Trimming pared 0 bases from V and 5 bases from J, leaving 9 bases between. CDR1 is MNHEY, CDR2 SVGAGI, per germline.

The gene calls are TRBV27 and TRBJ1-5; D remains unclear. Germline V gene sequence: CDR1 MNHEY, CDR2 SMNVEV (reference sequence). The V gene lost 7 bases and the J gene lost 3 bases, with 19 bases spanning the gap. This CDR3 has 16 residues. Here the CDR3 DNA reads TGTGCCAGCATTCGGATGGAGGGCAAGACCAATCAGCCCCAGCATTTT. Its protein product is CASIRMEGKTNQPQHF.

In DNA form, the CDR3 reads TGTGCCAGCAGCTTAGGAGGACAGGGTCTTAATGAGCAGTTCTTC. This codes for CASSLGGQGLNEQFF. The chain is built from TRBV7-2 and TRBJ2-1, with 8 bases that match TRBD1. From germline, CDR1 is SGHTA and CDR2 FQGNSA. Trimming at V came to 1 base and at J to 7 bases, leaving 6 bases not matched to a gene. CDR3 size: 15 residues. The full variable domain, rest sourced from reference TRBV7-2 and TRBJ2-1, is GAGVSQSPSNKVTEKGKDVELRCDPISGHTALYWYRQSLGQGLEFLIYFQGNSAPDKSGLPSDRFSAERTGGSVSTLTIQRTQQEDSAVYLCASSLGGQGLNEQFFGPGTRLTVL.

The rearrangement joins TRBV29-1 to TRBJ1-1, with a possible D match to TRBD1 (6 bases). With 7 bases removed from V and 3 bases from J, the gap between germline ends came to 18 bases. In germline, CDR1 is SQVTM, CDR2 ANQGSEA. CDR3 size: 14 residues. The CDR3 protein is CSALTGPRDTEAFF. CDR3 coding DNA: TGCAGCGCTCTGACAGGTCCTCGGGACACTGAAGCTTTCTTT.

This chain links TRBV4-1 with TRBJ2-2; TRBD1 matches at 7 bases. CDR1 and CDR2 (germline): MGHRA, YSYEKL. This CDR3 region has 17 residues. V lost 2 bases and J lost 3; bases outside the gene matches: 9. In nucleotides, the CDR3 is TGCGCCAGCAGCCAAAACCCTTACAGGGGTGACACCGGGGAGCTGTTTTTT. Amino acid sequence: CASSQNPYRGDTGELFF.

The chain is built from TRBV28 and TRBJ1-5; 11 bases are shared with TRBD1. The V and J ends lost 7 bases and 6 bases, in that order; junction bases with no gene match: 5. Germline assignment: CDR1 MDHEN and CDR2 SYDVKM. The CDR3 extends over 14 amino acids. CDR3 bases: TGTGCCAGCAAACCGGGACAGGGGGTTCAGCCCCAGCATTTT. Amino acids: CASKPGQGVQPQHF.

V usage is TRBV5-1 and J usage is TRBJ2-5; 10 bases agree with TRBD2. The CDR3 is 14 amino acids. Germline V gene sequence: CDR1 SGHRS, CDR2 YFSETQ. The V gene end was trimmed by 4 bases and the J gene end by 5 bases; junction bases not matched to a gene: 5. The CDR3 DNA sequence: TGCGCCAGCAGCGTAGCGGGGGGCCGGGAGACCCAGTACTTC. It is translated as CASSVAGGRETQYF.

The chain recombines TRBV5-4 with TRBJ2-7, with D possibly being TRBD1 (6 bases). The CDR3 spans 14 residues. Between the trimmed V and J ends, which lost 0 bases and 2 bases, there was a span of 9 bases. Germline V gene lookup returns CDR1 SGHNT and CDR2 YYREEE (reference sequence). The CDR3 region has the DNA TGTGCCAGCAGCTTGGGTGGGGGCCCCTACGAGCAGTACTTC. Encoded protein: CASSLGGGPYEQYF.

The V call is TRBV15, the J call TRBJ2-5; 8 nucleotides agree with TRBD1. Trimming took 3 bases from V and 5 from J; bases not matched to a gene: 17. The germline V gene has CDR1 LNHNV and CDR2 YYDKDF (reference sequence). The length of the CDR3 is 18 residues. CDR3 sequence reads: CATSRGWEGQGLGETQYF. As DNA, the CDR3 is TGTGCCACCAGCAGGGGATGGGAAGGACAGGGTTTGGGGGAGACCCAGTACTTC.

V gene TRBV27 combines with J gene TRBJ2-7; weak D call: TRBD1 (5 bases). The CDR3 loop spans 16 amino acids. Trimming cost V 4 bases and J 0 bases, with 16 bases left between them. The germline CDR1 and CDR2 sequences are MNHEY and SMNVEV (reference sequence). The CDR3 DNA reads as TGTGCCAGCAGTTGGTCAGCAGGGTTCTACTCCTACGAGCAGTACTTC. This codes for CASSWSAGFYSYEQYF.

The V call is TRBV27, the J call TRBJ2-5; a possible D gene is TRBD2 (5 bases). Germline V gene lookup returns CDR1 MNHEY and CDR2 SMNVEV (reference sequence). Trimming left V 6 bases short and J 2 bases short, with 13 bases between. CDR3 length: 14 residues. This chain's CDR3 is CASSPTRGQETQYF. Written as DNA, the CDR3 is TGTGCCAGCAGCCCAACCCGGGGACAAGAGACCCAGTACTTC.

The chain has TRBV18 and TRBJ2-1, with D tentatively TRBD1 (6 bases). V lost 10 bases and J 9 bases, leaving 19 bases between the germline ends. Germline V gives CDR1 KGHSH, CDR2 LQKENI. The CDR3 contains 13 residues. Here the CDR3 DNA reads TGTGCCACAAGACAGGCCCCCTCGGGTGAGCAGTTCTTC. It encodes CATRQAPSGEQFF.

CDR3 coding DNA: TGTGCCAGCAGCGGTACAGGACAGCCGGAGCTGTTTTTT. It codes for CASSGTGQPELFF. The chain carries TRBV9 and TRBJ2-2, with D perhaps TRBD1 (6 bases). The CDR3 contains 13 residues. V lost 3 bases to trimming and J lost 10 bases, with 13 bases between them. Germline V gene sequence: CDR1 SGDLS, CDR2 YYNGEE.

This sequence joins TRBV2 and TRBJ1-4; TRBD1 is a possible D gene (6 bases). The V end was cut by 6 bases, the J end by 8 bases, with 16 bases between. Germline V lookup: CDR1 SNHLY, CDR2 FYNNEI. The CDR3 spans 14 residues. CDR3 nucleotide sequence: TGTGCCAGCAGAACAGGGACGAGTGGCGAAAAACTGTTTTTT. Protein: CASRTGTSGEKLFF.

The gene calls are TRBV27 and TRBJ2-3, with 10 bases identical to TRBD2. Germline V lookup: CDR1 MNHEY, CDR2 SMNVEV (reference sequence). CDR3 length equals 16 residues. The junction had 4 bases not matched to a gene; V was cut back by 2 bases and J by 2 bases. The CDR3 nucleotides read TGTGCCAGCAGTTTAAGAAGCGGGAGGGTCACAGATACGCAGTATTTT. Protein product: CASSLRSGRVTDTQYF.

The V and J genes are TRBV27 and TRBJ2-1; D is unclear. V shed 3 bases and J shed 4 bases, with 7 bases lying between them. The CDR3 extends over 13 amino acids. CDR1 is MNHEY, CDR2 SMNVEV, per germline (reference sequence). CDR3 amino acids: CASSLNGYNEQFF. The CDR3, as DNA: TGTGCCAGCAGTTTGAACGGGTACAATGAGCAGTTCTTC.

The chain carries TRBV6-1 and TRBJ2-2; no clear D gene. Germline CDR1 reads MNHNS; CDR2 reads SASEGT. V was cut by 3 bases and J by 5 bases, with 10 bases left in between. This CDR3 comprises 14 residues. Here the CDR3 reads CASSDPPRTGELFF. For the CDR3, the DNA is TGTGCCAGCAGTGATCCACCCCGGACCGGGGAGCTGTTTTTT.

The rearrangement joins TRBV25-1 to TRBJ2-7; TRBD1 aligns across 8 bases. The CDR3 is made up of 17 amino acids. V was pared by 3 bases and J by 6 bases, with 16 bases of the junction left unmatched. Germline V gene data show CDR1 as MGHDK and CDR2 as SYGVNS. The CDR3 region has the DNA TGTGCCAGCAGTGACCCCGCCCTCGGGACAGGAATGGGCGAGCAGTACTTC. It specifies CASSDPALGTGMGEQYF.

Comments on this clone: Different DNA sequences within this sample yield the same CDR3. The V and J genes are TRBV5-1 and TRBJ2-3; a possible D gene is TRBD2 (6 bases). Trimming left V 2 bases short and J 0 bases short, with 7 bases between. This CDR3 has 14 amino acids. The germline CDR1 and CDR2 sequences are SGHRS and YFSETQ. The CDR3: CASSFGGSTDTQYF. In nucleotides, the CDR3 is TGCGCCAGCAGCTTCGGGGGTAGCACAGATACGCAGTATTTT.

This clone occurred a few times. V usage is TRBV28 and J usage is TRBJ1-2, with D possibly TRBD1 on 5 matching bases. The CDR3 spans 14 residues. V dropped 8 bases and J dropped 4 bases, with 17 bases sitting between them. The germline V gene has CDR1 MDHEN and CDR2 SYDVKM. The CDR3 nucleotides read TGTGCCAGCGGGACTTTAAACCGTCGCTATGGCTACACCTTC. It codes for CASGTLNRRYGYTF.

The chain joins TRBV6-1 to TRBJ1-5; no reliable D call. The CDR3 is 15 amino acids. Germline V gene sequence: CDR1 MNHNS, CDR2 SASEGT. The V gene lost 2 bases and the J gene lost 7 bases, with 15 bases spanning the gap. In DNA form, the CDR3 reads TGTGCCAGCAGTGAATTGGAAACCCGGGTGCAGCCCCAGCATTTT. It codes for CASSELETRVQPQHF.

This chain connects TRBV11-2 to TRBJ2-5; a possible D gene is TRBD2 (5 bases). This CDR3 has 15 amino acids. The germline CDR1 and CDR2 sequences are SGHAT and FQNNGV. The V gene lost 5 bases and the J gene lost 2 bases, with 15 bases spanning the gap. DNA of the CDR3: TGTGCCAGCAGCCATTTATACTCGGGGCAAGAGACCCAGTACTTC. This sequence encodes CASSHLYSGQETQYF.

The rearrangement joins TRBV7-6 to TRBJ2-7, with D perhaps TRBD1 (6 bases). The CDR3 covers 14 residues. In germline, CDR1 is SGHVS, CDR2 FNYEAQ. V lost 5 bases to trimming and J lost 5 bases, with 16 bases between them. This CDR3 is CASSKMQGIHEQYF. CDR3 sequence (DNA): TGTGCCAGCAGCAAGATGCAGGGGATTCACGAGCAGTACTTC.

At least ten counts were recorded for this clone. The chain employs TRBV30 and TRBJ2-7; the match to TRBD1 covers 8 bases. Germline V lookup: CDR1 GTSNPN, CDR2 SVGIG (reference sequence). This CDR3 has 13 residues. Unmatched junction bases numbered 5, after V lost 5 bases and J lost 2 bases. The CDR3, as DNA: TGTGCCTGGCTACCGGGACAGGCCTACGAGCAGTACTTC. It encodes CAWLPGQAYEQYF.

The gene calls are TRBV7-8 and TRBJ2-2; the match to TRBD2 covers 12 bases. The CDR3 contains 20 residues. Germline loops: CDR1 SGHVS, CDR2 FQNEAQ. Unmatched junction bases numbered 11, after V lost 3 bases and J lost 0 bases. The CDR3 coding sequence is TGTGCCAGCAGCTTCAAAAGGGGGGCTAGCGGGAGGGCGAACACCGGGGAGCTGTTTTTT. The encoded protein is CASSFKRGASGRANTGELFF.

CDR3 sequence reads: CASGLVLRGKNSPLHF. The CDR3 coding sequence is TGTGCTAGTGGTTTGGTACTAAGGGGGAAGAATTCACCCCTCCACTTT. J is TRBJ1-6 and V is TRBV12-5; tentative D call: TRBD1 (6 bases). The length of the CDR3 is 16 residues. Germline V gives CDR1 LGHNT, CDR2 FRNRAP. With 0 bases removed from V and 7 bases from J, the gap between germline ends came to 13 bases.